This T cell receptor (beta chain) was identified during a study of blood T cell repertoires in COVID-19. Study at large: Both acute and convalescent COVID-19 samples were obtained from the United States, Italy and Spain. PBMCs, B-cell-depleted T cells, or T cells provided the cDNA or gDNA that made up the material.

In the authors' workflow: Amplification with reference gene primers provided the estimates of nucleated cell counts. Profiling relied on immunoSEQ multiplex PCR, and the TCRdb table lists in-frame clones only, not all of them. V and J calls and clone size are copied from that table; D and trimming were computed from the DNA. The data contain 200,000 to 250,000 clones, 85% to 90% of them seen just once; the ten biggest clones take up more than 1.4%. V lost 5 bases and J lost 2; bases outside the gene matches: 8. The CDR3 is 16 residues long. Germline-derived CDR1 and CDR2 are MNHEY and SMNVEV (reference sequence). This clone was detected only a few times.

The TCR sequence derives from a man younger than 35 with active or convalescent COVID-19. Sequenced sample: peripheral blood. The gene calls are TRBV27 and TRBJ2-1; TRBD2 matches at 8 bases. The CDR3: CASSELGGRTYNEQFF. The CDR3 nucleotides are TGTGCCAGCAGTGAACTGGGCGGGAGGACCTACAATGAGCAGTTCTTC.